The present TCR beta chain was sequenced within a study of shared clonotypes between healthy human individuals. This clone was observed many times. Using immunoSEQ multiplex PCR, the repertoire was profiled, and TCRdb retains in-frame clones only, with some absent. The sample carries 550,000 to 850,000 clones, 72% recorded once. V lost 7 bases to trimming and J lost 7 bases, with 16 bases between them. CDR1 and CDR2 (germline): MDHEN, SYDVKM. CDR3 size: 13 residues. The source material was memory CD4+ T cells sorted from blood. Subset noted: CD45RA-negative fraction. The clonotype was recovered from a woman in her twenties or thirties in good health. This chain joins TRBV28 and TRBJ1-2; tentative D call: TRBD1 (5 bases). This CDR3 reads CASTLEGRGGYTF. The CDR3 DNA reads TGTGCCAGCACCCTGGAGGGGCGTGGTGGCTACACCTTC.